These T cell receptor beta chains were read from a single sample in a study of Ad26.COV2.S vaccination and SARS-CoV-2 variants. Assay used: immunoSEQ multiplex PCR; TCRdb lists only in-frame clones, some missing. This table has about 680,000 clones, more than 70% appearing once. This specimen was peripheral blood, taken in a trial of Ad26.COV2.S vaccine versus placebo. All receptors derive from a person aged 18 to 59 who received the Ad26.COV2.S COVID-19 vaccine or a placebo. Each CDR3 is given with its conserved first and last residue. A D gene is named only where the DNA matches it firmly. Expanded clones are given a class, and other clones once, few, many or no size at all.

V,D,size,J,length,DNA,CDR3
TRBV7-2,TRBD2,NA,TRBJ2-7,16,TGTGCCAGCAGCTTAGATGGCGGGAGGGGATCCTACGAGCAGTACTTC,CASSLDGGRGSYEQYF
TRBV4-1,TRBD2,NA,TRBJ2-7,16,TGCGCCAGCAGCCGACAGACTAGCGAGGCGGTCTACGAGCAGTACTTC,CASSRQTSEAVYEQYF
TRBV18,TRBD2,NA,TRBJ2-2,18,TGTGCCAGCTCACCACCGAGAGCGGGGAATTGGGACACCGGGGAGCTGTTTTTT,CASSPPRAGNWDTGELFF
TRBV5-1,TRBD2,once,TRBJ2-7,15,TGCGCCAGCAGCTTGGTAGCGGGGGACTCCTACGAGCAGTACTTC,CASSLVAGDSYEQYF
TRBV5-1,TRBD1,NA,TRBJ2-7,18,TGCGCCAGCAGCTGGCAACCCGCAGGGGGACAGGTCGGTGGGGAGCAGTACTTC,CASSWQPAGGQVGGEQYF
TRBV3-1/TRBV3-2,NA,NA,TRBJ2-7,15,TGTGCCAGCAGCCAAGATACCTGGCGGTCCGGCGAGCAGTACTTC,CASSQDTWRSGEQYF
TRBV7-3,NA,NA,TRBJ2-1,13,TGTGCCAGCAGCTTGCTCGGTTCGAATGAGCAGTTCTTC,CASSLLGSNEQFF
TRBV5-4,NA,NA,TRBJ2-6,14,TGTGCCAGCAGCTTGGGGACTGGGGCCAACGTCCTGACTTTC,CASSLGTGANVLTF
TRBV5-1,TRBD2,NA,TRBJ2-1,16,TGCGCCAGCAGCTCCCGCTTAGCGGGAGGGCCGGATGAGCAGTTCTTC,CASSSRLAGGPDEQFF
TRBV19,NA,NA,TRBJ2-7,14,TGTGCCAGTAGTATTATAGCAGGCGCCTACGAGCAGTACTTC,CASSIIAGAYEQYF
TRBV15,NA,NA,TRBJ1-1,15,TGTGCCACCAGCCACCGACAGGTCCCTAACACTGAAGCTTTCTTT,CATSHRQVPNTEAFF
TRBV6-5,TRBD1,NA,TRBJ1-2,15,TGTGCCAGCAGTTTCCAGCCGGGACAGGGGTATGGCTACACCTTC,CASSFQPGQGYGYTF
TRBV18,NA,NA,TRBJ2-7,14,TGTGCCAGCTCACCACCGGCAGGGCGACACGAGCAGTACTTC,CASSPPAGRHEQYF
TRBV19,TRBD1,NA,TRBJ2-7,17,TGTGCCAGTAGTCCGACACCCCGGGACAGGGGGACATACGAGCAGTACTTC,CASSPTPRDRGTYEQYF
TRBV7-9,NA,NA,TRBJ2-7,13,TGTGCCAGCAGCTTAGAAGTGGGCCACGAGCAGTACTTC,CASSLEVGHEQYF
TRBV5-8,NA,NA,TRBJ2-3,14,TGTGCCAGCAGCTCCCAGCAGGGACCAGATACGCAGTATTTT,CASSSQQGPDTQYF
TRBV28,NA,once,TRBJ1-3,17,TGTGCCAGCAGTTTATCGAGAGGGAACAGGGAGGCAAACACCATATATTTT,CASSLSRGNREANTIYF
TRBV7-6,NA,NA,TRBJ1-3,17,TGTGCCAGCAGCTTAGCGAGGGAGAACTACTCTGGAAACACCATATATTTT,CASSLARENYSGNTIYF
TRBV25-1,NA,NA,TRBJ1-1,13,TGTGCCAGCAGGGGGGAGAAGAACACTGAAGCTTTCTTT,CASRGEKNTEAFF
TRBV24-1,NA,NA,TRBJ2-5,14,TGTGCCACCAGTGATGGCAGGGAGCAAGAGACCCAGTACTTC,CATSDGREQETQYF
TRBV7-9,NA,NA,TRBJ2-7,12,TGTGCCAGCAGCTTACCCTTTCTCGAGCAGTACTTC,CASSLPFLEQYF
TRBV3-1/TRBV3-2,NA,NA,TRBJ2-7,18,TGTGCCAGCAGCCAAGGAACCCGGGTGGGGGGATTACTCTACGAGCAGTACTTC,CASSQGTRVGGLLYEQYF
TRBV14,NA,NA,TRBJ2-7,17,TGTGCCAGCAGCCAGTACCCTGGGCTAAGGAGTGATTACGAGCAGTACTTC,CASSQYPGLRSDYEQYF
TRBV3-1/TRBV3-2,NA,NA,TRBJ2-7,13,TGTGCCAGCAGCCAAGAACAAGTCTACGAGCAGTACTTC,CASSQEQVYEQYF
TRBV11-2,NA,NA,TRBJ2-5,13,TGTGCCAGCAGCTTAGATGGTGAAGAGACCCAGTACTTC,CASSLDGEETQYF
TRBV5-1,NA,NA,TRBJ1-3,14,TGCGCCAGCAGCTTGGCCTTTTCTGGGAACACCATATATTTT,CASSLAFSGNTIYF
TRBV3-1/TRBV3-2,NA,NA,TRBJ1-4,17,TGTGCCAGCAGCCAAGGCTGGATGGAGGACAGCCCTGAAAAACTGTTTTTT,CASSQGWMEDSPEKLFF
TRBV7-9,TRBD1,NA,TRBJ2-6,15,TGTGCCAGCAGCTTAAGGGGGCGTGGGGCCAACGTCCTGACTTTC,CASSLRGRGANVLTF
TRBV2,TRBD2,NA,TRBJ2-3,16,TGTGCCAGCAGTGCCCAAGGACTAGCTAATACAGATACGCAGTATTTT,CASSAQGLANTDTQYF
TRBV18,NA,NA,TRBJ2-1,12,TGTGCCAGCTCATGGGGGGCATCCGAGCAGTTCTTC,CASSWGASEQFF
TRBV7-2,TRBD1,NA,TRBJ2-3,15,TGTGCCAGCAGCTCTAGGGGGCCCCTCGGAGATACGCAGTATTTT,CASSSRGPLGDTQYF
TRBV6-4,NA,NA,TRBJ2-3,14,TGTGCCAGCAGTGCGAACCCCGGCACAGATACGCAGTATTTT,CASSANPGTDTQYF
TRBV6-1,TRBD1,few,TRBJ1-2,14,TGTGCCAGCAGTGAGGGGACAGCTCTATATGGCTACACCTTC,CASSEGTALYGYTF
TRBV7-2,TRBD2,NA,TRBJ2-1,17,TGTGCCAGCAGCTTAATGGCCGGGACTAGCGGGAATAATGAGCAGTTCTTC,CASSLMAGTSGNNEQFF
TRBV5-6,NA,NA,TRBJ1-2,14,TGTGCCAGCAGCTTGGTAGGGACCACCTATGGCTACACCTTC,CASSLVGTTYGYTF